The rows below give T cell receptor beta chains drawn from one sample of a study of Tregs in tolerant kidney transplant recipients. Sequencing was performed with immunoSEQ multiplex PCR; in TCRdb, only in-frame clones are kept and a portion is missing. The data hold about 240,000 clones, with about 80% observed a single time. Sequencing input: CD4+ T cells from blood. These receptors were obtained from a human donor in good health. The CDR3 runs from the conserved cysteine through the conserved F or W. A D gene is named only where the DNA matches it firmly. The size field is filled for only some rows; it gives once, few, many or a size class.

size: .; V: TRBV6-5; J: TRBJ1-5; D: TRBD1; DNA: TGTGCCAGCAGTCCACTGCACAGGGGAGTGCAGCCCCAGCATTTT; CDR3: CASSPLHRGVQPQHF
size: .; V: TRBV4-1; J: TRBJ2-7; D: .; DNA: TGCGCCAGCAGCCTCCTAGGTTACGAGCAGTACTTC; CDR3: CASSLLGYEQYF
size: .; V: TRBV21-1; J: TRBJ2-7; D: .; DNA: TGTGCCAGCAGCAAAGTGGGACCATCCACGGCGCAGTACTTC; CDR3: CASSKVGPSTAQYF
size: .; V: TRBV18; J: TRBJ2-3; D: TRBD2; DNA: TGTGCCAGCTCGGCTGCGGGAGTGGTAGATACGCAGTATTTT; CDR3: CASSAAGVVDTQYF
size: .; V: TRBV2; J: TRBJ1-6; D: .; DNA: TGTGCCAGCCACAGGGAAAACGTGAATTCACCCCTCCACTTT; CDR3: CASHRENVNSPLHF
size: .; V: TRBV2; J: TRBJ2-1; D: TRBD2; DNA: TGTGCCAGCAGTGTTTTAGCGGGAGGTGATGAGCAGTTCTTC; CDR3: CASSVLAGGDEQFF
size: .; V: TRBV5-1; J: TRBJ1-3; D: .; DNA: TGCGCCAGCAGCTTGGGAGGGGATCTAGGAAACACCATATATTTT; CDR3: CASSLGGDLGNTIYF
size: .; V: TRBV6-6; J: TRBJ2-1; D: .; DNA: TGTGCCAGCAGCCGCGGGACCTACAATGAGCAGTTCTTC; CDR3: CASSRGTYNEQFF
size: .; V: TRBV30; J: TRBJ1-1; D: .; DNA: TGTGCCTGGAACCGGGACAAACTTTACACTGAAGCTTTCTTT; CDR3: CAWNRDKLYTEAFF
size: .; V: TRBV15; J: TRBJ2-7; D: .; DNA: TGTGCCACCAGCAGAGATCGATTGTACGAGCAGTACTTC; CDR3: CATSRDRLYEQYF
size: .; V: TRBV5-1; J: TRBJ2-3; D: TRBD2; DNA: TGCGCCAGCAGCTCCGGACTAGCGGGAGTGCCGAGCACAGATACGCAGTATTTT; CDR3: CASSSGLAGVPSTDTQYF
size: .; V: TRBV18; J: TRBJ2-3; D: .; DNA: TGTGCCAGCTCACCTCGGACCGAGATAGGTACGCAGTATTTT; CDR3: CASSPRTEIGTQYF
size: .; V: TRBV18; J: TRBJ2-5; D: TRBD1; DNA: TGTGCCAGCTCACCGCAGACAGGGTCTGGTGAGACCCAGTACTTC; CDR3: CASSPQTGSGETQYF
size: .; V: TRBV5-1; J: TRBJ2-1; D: .; DNA: TGCGCCAGCAAGGCCGCGGTTTCGGATGAGCAGTTCTTC; CDR3: CASKAAVSDEQFF
size: .; V: TRBV6-1; J: TRBJ2-7; D: .; DNA: TGTGCCAGCAGAGGGATGCTAGCGAACTCCTACGAGCAGTACTTC; CDR3: CASRGMLANSYEQYF
size: .; V: TRBV7-8; J: TRBJ2-5; D: .; DNA: TGTGCCAGCAGTAAAGCCAACCAAGAGACCCAGTACTTC; CDR3: CASSKANQETQYF
size: .; V: TRBV5-1; J: TRBJ2-1; D: .; DNA: TGCGCCAGCAATCTAAGGGGGGGCAGCTCCTACAATGAGCAGTTCTTC; CDR3: CASNLRGGSSYNEQFF
size: .; V: TRBV5-6; J: TRBJ1-2; D: TRBD1; DNA: TGTGCCAGCAGCTTGAAGCCCGTGACAGGGATCAACTATGGCTACACCTTC; CDR3: CASSLKPVTGINYGYTF
size: .; V: TRBV2; J: TRBJ2-2; D: TRBD2; DNA: TGTGCCAGCAGTGATGGGAGGGGAAGGACCGGGGAGCTGTTTTTT; CDR3: CASSDGRGRTGELFF
size: .; V: TRBV11-3; J: TRBJ2-2; D: TRBD1; DNA: TGTGCCAGCAGCCAAGGACAGGGATATACCGGGGAGCTGTTTTTT; CDR3: CASSQGQGYTGELFF
size: .; V: TRBV19; J: TRBJ1-2; D: TRBD1; DNA: TGTGCCAGTAGGCCACAGGGGGCTGGTGGCTACACCTTC; CDR3: CASRPQGAGGYTF
size: .; V: TRBV5-1; J: TRBJ2-2; D: .; DNA: TGCGCCAGCAGCTGGGGACGGCGGGCTACCGGGGAGCTGTTTTTT; CDR3: CASSWGRRATGELFF
size: .; V: TRBV6-1; J: TRBJ1-5; D: .; DNA: TGTGCCACCTACCCGTGGCAGAGCAATCAGCCCCAGCATTTT; CDR3: CATYPWQSNQPQHF
size: .; V: TRBV30; J: TRBJ1-3; D: .; DNA: TGTGCCTGGAGTGCGAGTGGAAACACCATATATTTT; CDR3: CAWSASGNTIYF
size: .; V: TRBV2; J: TRBJ2-1; D: TRBD2; DNA: TGTGCCAGCAGTGAAGCCCCTAGCGGGTACAATGAGCAGTTCTTC; CDR3: CASSEAPSGYNEQFF
size: few; V: TRBV6-5; J: TRBJ2-7; D: TRBD2; DNA: TGTGCCAGCAGGCGGACTAGCGGGAGACGCGAGCAGTACTTC; CDR3: CASRRTSGRREQYF
size: .; V: TRBV7-8; J: TRBJ2-7; D: TRBD2; DNA: TGTGCCAGCAGCTTAGAGTCGGCTAGCGGGAGCAGGCGAGTCGAGCAGTACTTC; CDR3: CASSLESASGSRRVEQYF
size: .; V: TRBV10-1; J: TRBJ2-1; D: TRBD2; DNA: TGCGCCAGCGGGTTGGGGGGGAACAATGAGCAGTTCTTC; CDR3: CASGLGGNNEQFF
size: .; V: TRBV5-4; J: TRBJ2-2; D: .; DNA: TGTGCCAGCAGCTTGGGGGCGGGACTCAACACCGGGGAGCTGTTTTTT; CDR3: CASSLGAGLNTGELFF
size: .; V: TRBV6-5; J: TRBJ1-4; D: .; DNA: TGTGCCAGCAGAATTGCAACTAATGAAAAACTGTTTTTT; CDR3: CASRIATNEKLFF
size: .; V: TRBV5-1; J: TRBJ2-7; D: TRBD2; DNA: TGCGCCAGCAGCACACTACTCGGGAGCGGGAAATCCTACGAGCAGTACTTC; CDR3: CASSTLLGSGKSYEQYF
size: .; V: TRBV30; J: TRBJ2-2; D: .; DNA: TGTGCCTGGAGTATTCAAGGCGGGGAGCTGTTTTTT; CDR3: CAWSIQGGELFF
size: .; V: TRBV19; J: TRBJ2-5; D: TRBD1; DNA: TGTGCCAGTAGTGCAATGTCGACAGGGTCCGAGACCCGGTACTTC; CDR3: CASSAMSTGSETRYF